This TCR beta chain was profiled in a study of cytomegalovirus exposure and HLA in healthy donors. Findings and caveats of the study: It was in a later analysis that TCR association rates were seen to vary by HLA locus, highest for DRB1 and lowest for HLA-C. The classifier reportedly diagnosed cytomegalovirus status with high sensitivity and specificity.

Researchers ran the PCR with 60 Vbeta and 13 Jbeta primers. Using immunoSEQ multiplex PCR, the repertoire was profiled, and TCRdb retains in-frame clones only, with some absent. The sample yields roughly 160,000 clones, 75% seen once. Trimming removed 7 bases at V and 9 bases at J, with 15 bases between. The CDR3 is made up of 12 amino acids. Germline V gene sequence: CDR1 SNHLY, CDR2 FYNNEI. On this clone itself: Its antigen remains unknown.

Sequencing was done on a sample of PBMCs. The sequence came from a woman between 35 and 50 years old in good health and CMV-seropositive. The V gene is TRBV2, the J gene TRBJ1-2, with a weak D call TRBD1 (5 bases). CDR3 amino acids: CASMQGRARYTF. The CDR3 bases are TGTGCCAGCATGCAGGGCAGGGCGCGCTACACCTTC.